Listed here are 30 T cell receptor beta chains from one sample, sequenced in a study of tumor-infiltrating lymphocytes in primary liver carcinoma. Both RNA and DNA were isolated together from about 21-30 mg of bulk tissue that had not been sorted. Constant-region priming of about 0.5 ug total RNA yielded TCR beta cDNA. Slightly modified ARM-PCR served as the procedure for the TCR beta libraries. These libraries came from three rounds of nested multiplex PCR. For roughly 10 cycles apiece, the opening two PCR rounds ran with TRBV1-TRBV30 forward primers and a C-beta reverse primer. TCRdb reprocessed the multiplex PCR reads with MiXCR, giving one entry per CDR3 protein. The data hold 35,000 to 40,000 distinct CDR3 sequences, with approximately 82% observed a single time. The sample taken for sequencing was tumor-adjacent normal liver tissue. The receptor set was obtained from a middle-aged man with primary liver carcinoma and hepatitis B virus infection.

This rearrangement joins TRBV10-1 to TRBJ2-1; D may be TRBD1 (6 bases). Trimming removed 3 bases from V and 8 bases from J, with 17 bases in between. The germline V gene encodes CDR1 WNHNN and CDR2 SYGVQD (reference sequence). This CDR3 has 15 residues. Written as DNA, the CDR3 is TGCGCCAGCAGTGACCAGGGCAGGGGTGGAGATGAGCAGTTCTTC. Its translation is CASSDQGRGGDEQFF.

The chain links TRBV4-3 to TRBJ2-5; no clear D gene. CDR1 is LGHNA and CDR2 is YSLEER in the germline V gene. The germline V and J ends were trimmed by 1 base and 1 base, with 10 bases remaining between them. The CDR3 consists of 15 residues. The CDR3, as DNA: TGCGCCAGCAGCCAAGGAAGGGCTATCCAAGAGACCCAGTACTTC. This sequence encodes CASSQGRAIQETQYF.

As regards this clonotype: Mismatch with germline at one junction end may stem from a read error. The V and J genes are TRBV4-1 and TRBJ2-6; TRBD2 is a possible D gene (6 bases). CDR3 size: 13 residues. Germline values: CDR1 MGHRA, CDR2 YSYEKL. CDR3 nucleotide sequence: TGCACCAGCAGCCAAGAGGGACTCAACGTCCTGGCTTTC. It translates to CTSSQEGLNVLAF.

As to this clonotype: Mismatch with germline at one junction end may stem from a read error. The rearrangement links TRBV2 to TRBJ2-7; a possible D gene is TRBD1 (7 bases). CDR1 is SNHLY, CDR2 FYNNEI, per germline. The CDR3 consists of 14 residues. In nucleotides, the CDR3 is TGTGCCAGCAGACCCAGGGGGGCCGCCTACGTGCAGTACTTC. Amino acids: CASRPRGAAYVQYF.

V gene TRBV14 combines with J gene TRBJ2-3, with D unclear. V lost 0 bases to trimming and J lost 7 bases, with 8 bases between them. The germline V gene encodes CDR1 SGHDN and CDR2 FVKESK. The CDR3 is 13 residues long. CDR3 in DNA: TGTGCCAGCAGCCAAGACGGCGGATATACGCAGTATTTT. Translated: CASSQDGGYTQYF.

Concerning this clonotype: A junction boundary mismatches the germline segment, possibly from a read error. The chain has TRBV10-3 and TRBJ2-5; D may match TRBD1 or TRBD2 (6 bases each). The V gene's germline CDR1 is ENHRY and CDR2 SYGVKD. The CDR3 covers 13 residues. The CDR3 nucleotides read TGTGCCATCAGTGAGGTGAGGGGGGAGACCCAGTGCTTC. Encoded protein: CAISEVRGETQCF.

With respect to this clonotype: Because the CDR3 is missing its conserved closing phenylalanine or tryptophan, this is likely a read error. The CDR3, as DNA: TGTGCCATCAGTGAGGGACGGCTAAGCGGTGCTTTCTCC. It specifies CAISEGRLSGAFS. V is TRBV10-3 and J is TRBJ1-1; no reliable D call. The germline CDR1 and CDR2 sequences are ENHRY and SYGVKD. The CDR3 is 13 amino acids. The V end was cut by 2 bases, the J end by 11 bases, with 15 bases between.

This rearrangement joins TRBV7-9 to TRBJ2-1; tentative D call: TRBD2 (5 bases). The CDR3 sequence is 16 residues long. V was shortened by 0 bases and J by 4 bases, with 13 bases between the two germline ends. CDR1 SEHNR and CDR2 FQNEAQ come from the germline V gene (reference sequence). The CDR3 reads CASSLAQRHKYNEQFF. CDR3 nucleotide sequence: TGTGCCAGCAGCTTAGCTCAGCGGCATAAATACAATGAGCAGTTCTTC.

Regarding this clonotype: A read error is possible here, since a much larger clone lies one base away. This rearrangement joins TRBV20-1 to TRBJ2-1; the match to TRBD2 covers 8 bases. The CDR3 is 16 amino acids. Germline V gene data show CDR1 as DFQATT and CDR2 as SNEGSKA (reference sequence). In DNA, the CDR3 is TGCAGTGCTAGCCCCCTGACTAGCGCCTTATACAATGAGCGGTTCTTC. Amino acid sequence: CSASPLTSALYNERFF.

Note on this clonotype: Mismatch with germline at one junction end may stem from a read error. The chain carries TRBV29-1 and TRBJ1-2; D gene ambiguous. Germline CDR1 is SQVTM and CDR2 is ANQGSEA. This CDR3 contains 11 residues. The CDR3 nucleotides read TGCTGCGTGACCGGGCATGGCGGCTTCACCTTC. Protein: CCVTGHGGFTF. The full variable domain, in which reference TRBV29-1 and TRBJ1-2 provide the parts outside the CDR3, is SAVISQKPSRDICQRGTSLTIQCQVDSQVTMMFWYRQQPGQSLTLIATANQGSEATYESGFVIDKFPISRPNLTFSTLTVSNMSPEDSSIYLCCVTGHGGFTFGSGTRLTVV.

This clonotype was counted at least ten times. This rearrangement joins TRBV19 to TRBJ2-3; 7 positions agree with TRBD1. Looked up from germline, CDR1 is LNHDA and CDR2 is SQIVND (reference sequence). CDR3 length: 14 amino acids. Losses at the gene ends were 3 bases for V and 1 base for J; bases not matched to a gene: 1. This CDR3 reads CASSIQGGTDTQYF. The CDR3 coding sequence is TGTGCCAGTAGTATCCAGGGGGGCACAGATACGCAGTATTTT.

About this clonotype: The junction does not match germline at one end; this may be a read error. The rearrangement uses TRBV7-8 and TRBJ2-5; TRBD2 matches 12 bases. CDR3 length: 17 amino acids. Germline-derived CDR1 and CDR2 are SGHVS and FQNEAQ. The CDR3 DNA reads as TGTGCCAGCAGCTTAGTCAGCCTAGCGGGAGGGAGAGAGACCCAGTACTTT. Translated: CASSLVSLAGGRETQYF.

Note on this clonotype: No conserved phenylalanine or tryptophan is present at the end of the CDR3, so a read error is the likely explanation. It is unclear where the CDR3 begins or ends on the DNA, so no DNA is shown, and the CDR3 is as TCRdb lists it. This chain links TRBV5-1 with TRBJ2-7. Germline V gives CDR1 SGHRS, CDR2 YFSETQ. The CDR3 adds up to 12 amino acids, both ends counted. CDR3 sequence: CASRHTDDEKYH.

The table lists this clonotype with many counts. This CDR3 is CASSTPQQGNTGELFF. The CDR3 nucleotides read TGTGCCAGCAGCACCCCTCAACAGGGGAACACCGGGGAGCTGTTTTTT. V is TRBV7-9 and J is TRBJ2-2, with a tentative D call TRBD1 (6 bases). CDR1 and CDR2 from the germline V gene are SEHNR and FQNEAQ (reference sequence). V gave up 5 bases and J gave up 1 base, with 14 bases separating them. CDR3 length: 16 residues.

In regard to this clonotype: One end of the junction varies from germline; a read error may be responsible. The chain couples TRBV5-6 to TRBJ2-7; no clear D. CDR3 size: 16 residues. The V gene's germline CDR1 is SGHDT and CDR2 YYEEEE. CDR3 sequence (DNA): TGTGTCAGCAGCCTCACAGAGTATGGGTTTTCCTACGAGCAGTACTTC. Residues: CVSSLTEYGFSYEQYF.

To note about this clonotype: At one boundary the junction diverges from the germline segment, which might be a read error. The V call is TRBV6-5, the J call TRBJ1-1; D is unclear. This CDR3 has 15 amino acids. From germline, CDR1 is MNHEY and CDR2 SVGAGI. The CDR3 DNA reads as TGTGCCAGCAGTTACCAGCCTGGGCCGCACACTGATGCTTTCTTT. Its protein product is CASSYQPGPHTDAFF.

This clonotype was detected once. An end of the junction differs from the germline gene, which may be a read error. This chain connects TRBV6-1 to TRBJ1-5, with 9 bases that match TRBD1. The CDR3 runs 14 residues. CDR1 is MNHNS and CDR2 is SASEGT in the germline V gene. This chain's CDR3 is CASNLQGATQPQHF. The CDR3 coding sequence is TGTGCCAGCAATCTACAGGGGGCCACTCAGCCTCAGCACTTT.

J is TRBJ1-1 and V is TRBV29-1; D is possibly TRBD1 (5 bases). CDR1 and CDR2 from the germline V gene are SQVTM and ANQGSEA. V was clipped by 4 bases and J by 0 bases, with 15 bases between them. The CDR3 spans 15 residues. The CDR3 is CSVGRGWGMNTEAFF. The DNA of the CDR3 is TGCAGCGTTGGTAGGGGCTGGGGGATGAACACTGAAGCTTTCTTT.

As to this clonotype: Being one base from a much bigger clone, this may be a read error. CDR3: CSASGGARQRYNEQFF. The CDR3 DNA is TGCAGTGCTAGTGGGGGAGCGAGGCAGCGGTACAATGAGCAGTTCTTC. The genes are TRBV20-1 and TRBJ2-1; either TRBD1 or TRBD2 may supply D (5 bases each). V was clipped by 3 bases and J by 4 bases, with 19 bases between them. The germline V gene encodes CDR1 DFQATT and CDR2 SNEGSKA (reference sequence). The CDR3 has 16 amino acids.

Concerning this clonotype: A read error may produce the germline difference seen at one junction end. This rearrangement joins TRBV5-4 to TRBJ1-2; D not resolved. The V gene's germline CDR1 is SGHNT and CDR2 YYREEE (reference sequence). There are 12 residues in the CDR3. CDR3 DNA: TGTCCCAGCAGCTCTACGTCCTATGGTTACACCTTC. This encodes CPSSSTSYGYTF. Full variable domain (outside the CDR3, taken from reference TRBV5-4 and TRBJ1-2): ETGVTQSPTHLIKTRGQQVTLRCSSQSGHNTVSWYQQALGQGPQFIFQYYREEENGRGNFPPRFSGLQFPNYSSELNVNALELDDSALYLCPSSSTSYGYTFGSGTRLTVV.

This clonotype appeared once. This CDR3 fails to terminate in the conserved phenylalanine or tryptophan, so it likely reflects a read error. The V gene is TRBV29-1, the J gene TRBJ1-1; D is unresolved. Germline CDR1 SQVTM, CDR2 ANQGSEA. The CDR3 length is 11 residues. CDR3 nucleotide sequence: TGCAGCGTCCGCGATAACAGTGAAGCTTTCGTT. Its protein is CSVRDNSEAFV.

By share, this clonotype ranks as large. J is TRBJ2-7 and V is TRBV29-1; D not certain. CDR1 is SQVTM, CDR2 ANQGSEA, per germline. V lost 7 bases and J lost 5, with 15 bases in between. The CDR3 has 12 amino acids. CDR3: CSAGWGNHEQYF. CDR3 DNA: TGCAGCGCGGGTTGGGGTAATCACGAGCAGTACTTC.

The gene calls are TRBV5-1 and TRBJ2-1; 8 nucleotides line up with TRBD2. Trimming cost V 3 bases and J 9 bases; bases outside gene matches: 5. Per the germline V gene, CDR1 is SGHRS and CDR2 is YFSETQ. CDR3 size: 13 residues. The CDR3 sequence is CASSSRGLGEQFF. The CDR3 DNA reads TGCGCCAGCAGCTCGAGGGGACTAGGTGAGCAGTTCTTC.

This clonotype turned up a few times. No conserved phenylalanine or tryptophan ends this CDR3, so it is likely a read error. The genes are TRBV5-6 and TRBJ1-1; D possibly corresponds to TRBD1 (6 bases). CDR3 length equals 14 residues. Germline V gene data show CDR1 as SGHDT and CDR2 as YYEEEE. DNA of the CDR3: TGTGCGAGCAGCTTTCAGGGGTTAAACACTGAAGCTTTCCTT. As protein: CASSFQGLNTEAFL.

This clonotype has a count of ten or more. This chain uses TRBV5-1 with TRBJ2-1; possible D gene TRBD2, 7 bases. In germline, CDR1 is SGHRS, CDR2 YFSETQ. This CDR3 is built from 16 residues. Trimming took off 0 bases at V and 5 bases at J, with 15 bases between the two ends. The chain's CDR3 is CASSLEGGANNNEQFF. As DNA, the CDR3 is TGCGCCAGCAGCTTGGAGGGGGGGGCAAATAACAATGAGCAGTTCTTC.

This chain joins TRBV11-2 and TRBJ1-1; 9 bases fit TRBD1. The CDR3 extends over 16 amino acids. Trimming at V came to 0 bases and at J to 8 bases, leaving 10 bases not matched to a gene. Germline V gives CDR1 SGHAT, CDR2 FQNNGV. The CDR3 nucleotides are TGTGCCAGCAGCTTAGATCGGACAGGGGTTGACATGGAAGCTTTCTTT. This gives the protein CASSLDRTGVDMEAFF.

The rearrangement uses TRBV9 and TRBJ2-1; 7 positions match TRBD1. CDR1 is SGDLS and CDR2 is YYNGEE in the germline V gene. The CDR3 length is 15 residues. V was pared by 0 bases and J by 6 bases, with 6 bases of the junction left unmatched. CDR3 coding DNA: TGTGCCAGCAGCGTAGGGGCAGGGGGAAGCAATGAGCAGTTCTTC. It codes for CASSVGAGGSNEQFF.

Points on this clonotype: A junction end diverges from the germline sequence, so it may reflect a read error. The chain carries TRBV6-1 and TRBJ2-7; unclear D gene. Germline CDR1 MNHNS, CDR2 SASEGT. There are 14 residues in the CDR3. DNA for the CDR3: TGTACCAGCAGTGAACGGGCTGAATACTTCGAGCAGTACTTC. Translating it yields CTSSERAEYFEQYF.

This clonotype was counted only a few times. CDR3 nucleotides: TGTGCCAGCAGTTACTCGACATCAGGGATCACCAAAAACATTCAGTACTTC. It codes for CASSYSTSGITKNIQYF. The V gene is TRBV6-6, the J gene TRBJ2-4, with a weak D call TRBD1 (5 bases). The CDR3 has 17 amino acids. Germline V CDR1 and CDR2: MNHNY, SVGAGI (reference sequence). Deletions cut 0 bases from V and 2 bases from J, with 14 bases between.

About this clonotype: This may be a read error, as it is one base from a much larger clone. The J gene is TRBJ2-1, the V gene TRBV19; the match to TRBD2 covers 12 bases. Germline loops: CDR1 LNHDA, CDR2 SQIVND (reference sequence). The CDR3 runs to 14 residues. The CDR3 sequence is CVSSPGTSGNEQFF. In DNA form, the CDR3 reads TGTGTCAGTAGTCCGGGGACTAGCGGGAATGAGCAGTTCTTC.